This T cell receptor (beta chain) was recorded in a study of cytomegalovirus exposure and HLA in healthy donors. Study-wide context: Of around 400 genotyped donors, roughly 80% grouped in the Caucasian-associated ancestry cluster.

Use of 60 Vbeta and 13 Jbeta primers characterized the PCR. TCRdb's table, derived via immunoSEQ multiplex PCR, lists solely in-frame clones and lacks some. The sample contains some 240,000 clones, approximately 80% of which appear only once. The CDR3 runs to 15 residues. V gave up 4 bases and J gave up 8 bases, with 17 bases separating them. Germline V lookup: CDR1 LNHDA, CDR2 SQIVND (reference sequence). Everyone who donated was a healthy bone marrow donor. This chain links TRBV19 with TRBJ1-4; D gene uncertain. This TCR came from a male donor in good health and CMV-seronegative. Sample: PBMCs. The CDR3 nucleotides read TGTGCCAGTAGTAACCCCCCAGACGGGGAGGAAAAACTGTTTTTT. This translates into CASSNPPDGEEKLFF.